This entry lists 3 T cell receptor beta chains sequenced from one sample in a study of blood T cell repertoires in COVID-19. Repertoires were generated with immunoSEQ multiplex PCR, while TCRdb's copy carries only in-frame clones and drops some. The sample has over 250,000 clones; roughly nine tenths are singletons. Source material: peripheral blood. These receptors were taken from a man aged 50 or older with acute or convalescent COVID-19.

The chain joins TRBV13 to TRBJ2-3; the D gene is possibly TRBD2 (5 bases). The CDR3 covers 13 residues. Germline V gene lookup returns CDR1 PRHDT and CDR2 FYEKMQ (reference sequence). The V end lost 0 bases, the J end lost 8 bases, and 9 bases lay between the germline ends. CDR3 DNA sequence: TGTGCCAGCAGCTTAGGCCGGGATGGTACGCAGTATTTT. Its protein is CASSLGRDGTQYF.

V is TRBV13 and J is TRBJ1-1; D unclear. This CDR3 is 15 amino acids long. Germline V gene data show CDR1 as PRHDT and CDR2 as FYEKMQ (reference sequence). Trimming stripped 7 bases from V and 3 bases from J, with 18 bases between. This CDR3 reads CASISAGNWDTEAFF. The CDR3, as DNA: TGTGCCAGCATCTCGGCGGGGAATTGGGACACTGAAGCTTTCTTT.

The chain recombines TRBV4-2 with TRBJ2-7; a possible D gene is TRBD1 (5 bases). This CDR3 spans 13 amino acids. V lost 1 base and J 3 bases, leaving 7 bases between the germline ends. Germline CDR1 LGHNA, CDR2 YNFKEQ. CDR3: CASSQVDNYEQYF. CDR3 coding DNA: TGTGCCAGCAGCCAAGTGGACAACTACGAGCAGTACTTC.